Listed here is a single T cell receptor beta chain. Its antigen is unidentified. With 7 bases removed from V and 4 bases from J, the gap between germline ends came to 9 bases. The CDR3 extends over 11 amino acids. Germline V lookup: CDR1 DFQATT, CDR2 SNEGSKA (reference sequence). The data belong to a study of healthy donors' naive CD4 and CD8 T cells. Looking at the study overall: Donors spanned ages 20-25, 40-50 and 60-70 years, half female.

Study conclusions and caveats: Naive CD4+ and CD8+ cells reportedly differed in usage of most V and J genes.

TCR libraries were built from 500 to 550 ng of total RNA by linear amplification. TCRdb analysed the reads with MiXCR anew, one entry per CDR3 protein. Counted here are around 200,000 distinct CDR3 sequences, 65% to 75% occurring once; the ten biggest clones make up less than 2.5%. The chain has TRBV20-1 and TRBJ2-3; D unresolved. The sample consisted of naive CD4+ and CD8+ T cells sorted from blood, pooled from several donors. The clonotype originates from a pool of human donors in good health; the sample pools cells from several healthy donors. The chain's CDR3 is CSGVSSDTQYF. DNA for the CDR3: TGCAGTGGGGTCTCCTCAGATACGCAGTATTTT.